The rows below give T cell receptor beta chains drawn from one sample of a study of vaccination effects on CD4 cells after COVID-19. TCRdb keeps only in-frame clones here, not all; method: immunoSEQ multiplex PCR. In the table there are almost 70,000 clones, 70% to 85% of which are singletons. The antigens these receptors bind are not known. The source was CD4+ T cells from PBMCs cultured with HCoV-229E spike peptides, collected after COVID-19 vaccination. The receptors here all came from a human donor who received a COVID-19 vaccine. CDR3s include the opening cysteine and the closing phenylalanine or tryptophan. D genes are given only for firm matches. Clone size is shown for a subset of rows, as once, few, many or a class of expanded clone.

D gene,V gene,J gene,clone size,CDR3 DNA,CDR3 protein
.,TRBV7-8,TRBJ2-5,.,TGTGCCAGCAGCCACGGACAGCAAGAGACCCAGTACTTC,CASSHGQQETQYF
TRBD2,TRBV14,TRBJ2-5,few,TGTGCCAGCAGCCCCCGGACTAGCGGGTGGGAGACCCAGTACTTC,CASSPRTSGWETQYF
.,TRBV5-1,TRBJ2-2,.,TGCGCCAGCAGCTTGGGGCCCCCGTCACGCTCCGGGGAGCTGTTTTTT,CASSLGPPSRSGELFF
.,TRBV7-2,TRBJ2-1,few,TGTGCCAGCAGCTTACTTTGGATGGGGGGGCCCCATGAGCAGTTCTTC,CASSLLWMGGPHEQFF
TRBD2,TRBV7-2,TRBJ2-5,.,TGTGCCAGCAGCTTGTATCGACTAGCGGAGCAAGAGACCCAGTACTTC,CASSLYRLAEQETQYF
TRBD1,TRBV18,TRBJ2-3,few,TGTGCCAGCTCGGATGGGACAGGGCGGACAGATACGCAGTATTTT,CASSDGTGRTDTQYF
TRBD1,TRBV16,TRBJ1-1,.,TGTGCCAGCAGCCAACAGGGGGGCGCTGAAGCTTTCTTT,CASSQQGGAEAFF
.,TRBV9,TRBJ2-5,.,TGTGCCAGCAGCGTAGATCATATCCCAGAGACCCAGTACTTC,CASSVDHIPETQYF
TRBD1,TRBV6-6,TRBJ2-2,.,TGTGCCAGCTGTGCACAGGGGGACACCGGGGAGCTGTTTTTT,CASCAQGDTGELFF
.,TRBV6-5,TRBJ1-4,once,TGTGCCAGCAGGAAGGGGCCGAATGAAAAACTGTTTTTT,CASRKGPNEKLFF
TRBD1,TRBV19,TRBJ1-2,.,TGTGCCAGTAGTGGGAGGAAACGGACAGGGGGTAAGGACTATGGCTACACCTTC,CASSGRKRTGGKDYGYTF
.,TRBV5-1,TRBJ2-2,.,TGCGCCAGCAATCTTAGGAACACCGGGGAGCTGTTTTTT,CASNLRNTGELFF
.,TRBV6-5,TRBJ2-6,.,TGTGCCAGCACCACCGGGGGCTCTGGGGCCAACGTCCTGACTTTC,CASTTGGSGANVLTF
.,TRBV29-1,TRBJ1-1,few,TGCAGCGTTGCCACATTGAACACTGAAGCTTTCTTT,CSVATLNTEAFF
.,TRBV19,TRBJ1-2,.,TGTGCCAGTAGTAGGGCGGACAGAGCTAACTATGGCTACACCTTC,CASSRADRANYGYTF
TRBD1,TRBV24-1,TRBJ2-2,.,TGTGCCACCGGGACAGAGTACACCGGGGAGCTGTTTTTT,CATGTEYTGELFF
TRBD1,TRBV19,TRBJ1-6,.,TGTGCCAGTAGAAACGGGAGGCAGGGGACAGGGTCACCCCTCCACTTT,CASRNGRQGTGSPLHF
.,TRBV5-8,TRBJ2-3,few,TGTGCCAGCAGCAAAGTAGAAATAGATACGCAGTATTTT,CASSKVEIDTQYF
TRBD2,TRBV9,TRBJ2-3,.,TGTGCCAGCAGCGTAGACATAGCGGGGGGCTGGGGAAATACGCAGTATTTT,CASSVDIAGGWGNTQYF
TRBD2,TRBV7-3,TRBJ2-3,.,TGTGCCAGCAGCCGGGGGGGGAGGAAGGATACGCAGTATTTT,CASSRGGRKDTQYF
TRBD1,TRBV19,TRBJ1-3,.,TGTGCCAGTAGTCCCGGGACAGCCTCTGGAAACACCATATATTTT,CASSPGTASGNTIYF
.,TRBV18,TRBJ2-3,few,TGTGCCAGCTCCCTTCGCGGGGACTTCACAGATACGCAGTATTTT,CASSLRGDFTDTQYF
.,TRBV5-1,TRBJ1-1,.,TGCGCCAGCAGCTTGGTTGGGGGGCGGGGAGCTTTCTTT,CASSLVGGRGAFF
.,TRBV28,TRBJ1-6,once,TGTGCCAGCAGATCCGGGAGGGGCGGTTCACCCCTCCACTTT,CASRSGRGGSPLHF
.,TRBV2,TRBJ2-2,.,TGTGCCAGCGCAGGTCGGGGGGCTAACACCGGGGAGCTGTTTTTT,CASAGRGANTGELFF
.,TRBV6-5,TRBJ2-1,.,TGTGCCAGCAGTTACAGGCAGCCCGCGGCGAATGAGCAGTTCTTC,CASSYRQPAANEQFF
.,TRBV5-1,TRBJ2-6,.,TGCGCCAGTGGGACGGCGGCTGGGGCCAACGTCCTGACTTTC,CASGTAAGANVLTF